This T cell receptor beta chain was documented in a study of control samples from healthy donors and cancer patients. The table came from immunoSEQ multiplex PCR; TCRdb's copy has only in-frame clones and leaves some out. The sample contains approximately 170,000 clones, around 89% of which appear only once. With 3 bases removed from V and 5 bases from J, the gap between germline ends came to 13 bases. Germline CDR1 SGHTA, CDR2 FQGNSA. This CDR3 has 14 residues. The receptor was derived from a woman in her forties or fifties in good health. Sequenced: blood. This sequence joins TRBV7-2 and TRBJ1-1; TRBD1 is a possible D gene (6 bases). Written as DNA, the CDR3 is TGTGCCAGCAGCTTGGGGGGCGGGGAGACTGAAGCTTTCTTT. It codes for CASSLGGGETEAFF.